The present T cell receptor (beta chain) was sequenced within a study of CD8 T cells in ankylosing spondylitis (dated by TCRdb to the late 2010s). For the study in its entirety: The study profiled T cell receptor beta repertoires in healthy donors and ankylosing spondylitis patients to find disease-linked TCR variants. In total, the full study cohort was made up of some 110 healthy donors and roughly 27 ankylosing spondylitis patients. Peripheral blood samples were taken, and synovial fluid was additionally collected from ankylosing spondylitis patients.

Its CDR3 holds 15 amino acids, cysteine through phenylalanine. CDR3 DNA is the only sequence kept; it has 45 bases, read in frame from the first base. Deletion took 1 base off V and 5 bases off J, with a span of 13 bases between the germline ends. CDR1 and CDR2 (SGHTA, FQGNSA) derive from the germline V gene. The listed sequencing device is Illumina HiSeq 2500. Quantitative 5'-RACE with molecular barcodes was used to prepare TCR beta libraries. In the paper's pipeline: Disease-linked TCR variants were identified with a new computational method built on a probabilistic model of VDJ rearrangement. TCRdb reworked the public reads: Q25 trimming with fastp, MiXCR clone assembly, productive beta chains retained. Each record represents a unique CDR3 protein, reported with the most common genes and DNA among its rows. For this entry, the V and J calls and clone size follow TCRdb and not the study's own pipeline. For this sample the table gives hundreds of thousands of distinct CDR3 sequences, of which over 9.5% were detected only once. Of the sample, around 0.51% is held by the ten largest clones.

The investigation overall reported the following: A CD8+ phenotype was shown by the disease-linked clones, which were found at relatively low frequencies in peripheral blood. A TCR beta motif made up of seven or eight highly homologous amino acid variants appeared to be characteristic of blood from ankylosing spondylitis patients. The disease-linked clones were reported to be significantly enriched in matched synovial fluid samples from ankylosing spondylitis patients. Some motif variants had previously been reported in the synovial fluid and blood of reactive arthritis patients, which suggests shared mechanisms of disease initiation.

Details on this clonotype: The antigen it recognizes is unknown. Per-base quality was not reported, and no clone a single base away is much larger than it.

The receptor chain draws on TRBV7-2 and TRBJ2-3; the D gene assignment is ambiguous. The origin of this receptor is a male donor with ankylosing spondylitis. Source material: blood, either unsorted or a sorted T cell fraction (not recorded which). The nucleotide sequence is given as TGTGCCAGCAGCTTAGAAGTTTGGCCTAGAGATACGCAGTATTTT. Its protein is CASSLEVWPRDTQYF.